The clone carrying this T cell receptor beta chain was seen a handful of times. In the original processing: The authors estimated nucleated cell counts from reference gene primer amplification. The method was immunoSEQ multiplex PCR; TCRdb's version includes in-frame clones alone and lacks a portion of them. That table supplies the V and J calls and clone size; D and trimming were determined from the DNA. The sample yields 70,000 or so clones, around 90% seen once. This entry comes from a study of blood T cell repertoires in COVID-19. Study at large: Spain, Italy and the United States supplied samples that represented acute and convalescent COVID-19. T cells, B-cell-depleted T cells, or PBMCs supplied cDNA or gDNA.

Sequenced sample: peripheral blood. This TCR derives from a woman at least 80 years old with active or convalescent COVID-19.

Written as DNA, the CDR3 is TGTGCCAGCAGTTTCCCTACAGGGGGTGGGAACTATGGCTACACCTTC. The encoded protein is CASSFPTGGGNYGYTF. V gene TRBV28 combines with J gene TRBJ1-2, with TRBD1 matching over 8 bases. With V trimmed by 3 bases and J by 2 bases, 8 bases remained unmatched. Looked up from germline, CDR1 is MDHEN and CDR2 is SYDVKM. The CDR3 runs to 16 residues.